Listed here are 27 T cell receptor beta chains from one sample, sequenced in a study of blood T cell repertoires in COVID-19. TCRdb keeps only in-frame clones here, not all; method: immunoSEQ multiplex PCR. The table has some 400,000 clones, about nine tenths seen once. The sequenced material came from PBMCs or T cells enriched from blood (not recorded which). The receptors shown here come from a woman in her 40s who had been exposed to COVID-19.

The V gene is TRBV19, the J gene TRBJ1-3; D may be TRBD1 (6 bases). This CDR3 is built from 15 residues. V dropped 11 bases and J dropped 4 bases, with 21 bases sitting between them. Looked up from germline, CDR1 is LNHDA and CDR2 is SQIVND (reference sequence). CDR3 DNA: TGTGCCTCCAGGAACGGGGACACCTTGGGAAACACCATATATTTT. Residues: CASRNGDTLGNTIYF. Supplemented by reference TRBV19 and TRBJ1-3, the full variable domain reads DGGITQSPKYLFRKEGQNVTLSCEQNLNHDAMYWYRQDPGQGLRLIYYSQIVNDFQKGDIAEGYSVSREKKESFPLTVTSAQKNPTAFYLCASRNGDTLGNTIYFGEGSWLTVV.

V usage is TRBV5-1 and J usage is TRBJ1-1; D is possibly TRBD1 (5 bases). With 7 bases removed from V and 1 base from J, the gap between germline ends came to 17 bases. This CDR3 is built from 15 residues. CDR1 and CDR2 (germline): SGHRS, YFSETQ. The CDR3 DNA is TGCGCCAGCCAAAGGGGTCCGGTCCGGAACACTGAAGCTTTCTTT. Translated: CASQRGPVRNTEAFF.

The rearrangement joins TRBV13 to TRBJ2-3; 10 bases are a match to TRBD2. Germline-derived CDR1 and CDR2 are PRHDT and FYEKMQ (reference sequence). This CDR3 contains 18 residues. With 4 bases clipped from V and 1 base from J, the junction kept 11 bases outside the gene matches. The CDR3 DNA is TGTGCCAGCAGCTCCCATTTGATAGCGGGAGGACGCACAGATACGCAGTATTTT. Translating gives CASSSHLIAGGRTDTQYF.

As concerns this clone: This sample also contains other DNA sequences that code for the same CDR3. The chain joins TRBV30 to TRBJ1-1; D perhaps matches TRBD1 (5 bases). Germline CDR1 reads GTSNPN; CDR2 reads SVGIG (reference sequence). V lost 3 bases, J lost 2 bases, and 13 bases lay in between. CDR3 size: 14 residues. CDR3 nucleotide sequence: TGTGCCTGGAGCCCAGGGTTGAGCAACACTGAAGCTTTCTTT. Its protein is CAWSPGLSNTEAFF.

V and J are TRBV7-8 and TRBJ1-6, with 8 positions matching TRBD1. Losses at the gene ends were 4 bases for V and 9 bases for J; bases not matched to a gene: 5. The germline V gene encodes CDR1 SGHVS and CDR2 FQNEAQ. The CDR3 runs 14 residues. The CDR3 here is CASSSQGAISPLHF. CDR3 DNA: TGTGCCAGCAGCTCTCAGGGGGCGATTTCACCCCTCCACTTT. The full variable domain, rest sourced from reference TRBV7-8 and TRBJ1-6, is GAGVSQSPRYKVAKRGQDVALRCDPISGHVSLFWYQQALGQGPEFLTYFQNEAQLDKSGLPSDRFFAERPEGSVSTLKIQRTQQEDSAVYLCASSSQGAISPLHFGNGTRLTVT.

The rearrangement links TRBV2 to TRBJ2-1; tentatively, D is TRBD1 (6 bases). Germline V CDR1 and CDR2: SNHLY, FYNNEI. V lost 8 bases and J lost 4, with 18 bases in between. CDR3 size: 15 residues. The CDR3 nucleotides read TGTGCCAGCCGACCGGACAGTATACTTTACAATGAGCAGTTCTTC. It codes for CASRPDSILYNEQFF.

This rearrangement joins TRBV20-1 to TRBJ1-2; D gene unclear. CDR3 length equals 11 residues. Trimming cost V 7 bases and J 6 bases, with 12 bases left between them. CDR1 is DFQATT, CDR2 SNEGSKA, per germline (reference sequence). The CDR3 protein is CSVYRRDGYTF. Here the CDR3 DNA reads TGCAGTGTATATCGGAGGGATGGCTACACCTTC.

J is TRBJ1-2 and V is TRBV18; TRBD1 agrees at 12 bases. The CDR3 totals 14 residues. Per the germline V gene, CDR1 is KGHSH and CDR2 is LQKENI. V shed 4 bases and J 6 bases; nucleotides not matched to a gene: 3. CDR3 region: CASSLGTGGNGYTF. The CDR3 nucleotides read TGTGCCAGCTCACTCGGGACAGGGGGCAATGGCTACACCTTC.

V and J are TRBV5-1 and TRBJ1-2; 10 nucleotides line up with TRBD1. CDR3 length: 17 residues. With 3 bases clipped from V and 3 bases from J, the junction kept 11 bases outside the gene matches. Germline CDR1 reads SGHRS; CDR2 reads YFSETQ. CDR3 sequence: CASSYWDRGRMDYGYTF. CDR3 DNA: TGCGCCAGCAGCTATTGGGACAGGGGTAGAATGGACTATGGCTACACCTTC.

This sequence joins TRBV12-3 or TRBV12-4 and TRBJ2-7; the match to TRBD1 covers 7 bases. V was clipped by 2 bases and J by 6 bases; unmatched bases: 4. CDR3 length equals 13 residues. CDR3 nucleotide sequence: TGTGCCAGCAGTTTAAAAGGGGGCCTCGAGCAGTACTTC. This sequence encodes CASSLKGGLEQYF.

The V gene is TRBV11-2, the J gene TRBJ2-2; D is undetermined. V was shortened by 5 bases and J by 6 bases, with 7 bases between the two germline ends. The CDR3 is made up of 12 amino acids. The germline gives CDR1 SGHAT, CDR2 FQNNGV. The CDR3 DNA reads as TGTGCCAGCAGCCCAGGCGCCGGGGAGCTGTTTTTT. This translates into CASSPGAGELFF. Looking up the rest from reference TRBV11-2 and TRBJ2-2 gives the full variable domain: EAGVAQSPRYKIIEKRQSVAFWCNPISGHATLYWYQQILGQGPKLLIQFQNNGVVDDSQLPKDRFSAERLKGVDSTLKIQPAKLEDSAVYLCASSPGAGELFFGEGSRLTVL.

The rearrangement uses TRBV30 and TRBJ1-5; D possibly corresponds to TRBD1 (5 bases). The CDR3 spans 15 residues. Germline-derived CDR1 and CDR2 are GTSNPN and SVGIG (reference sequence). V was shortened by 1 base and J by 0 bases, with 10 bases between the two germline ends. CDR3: CAWSGGSYSNQPQHF. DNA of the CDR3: TGTGCCTGGAGTGGGGGCAGTTATAGCAATCAGCCCCAGCATTTT. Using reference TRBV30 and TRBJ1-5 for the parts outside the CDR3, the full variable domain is SQTIHQWPATLVQPVGSPLSLECTVEGTSNPNLYWYRQAAGRGLQLLFYSVGIGQISSEVPQNLSASRPQDRQFILSSKKLLLSDSGFYLCAWSGGSYSNQPQHFGDGTRLSIL.

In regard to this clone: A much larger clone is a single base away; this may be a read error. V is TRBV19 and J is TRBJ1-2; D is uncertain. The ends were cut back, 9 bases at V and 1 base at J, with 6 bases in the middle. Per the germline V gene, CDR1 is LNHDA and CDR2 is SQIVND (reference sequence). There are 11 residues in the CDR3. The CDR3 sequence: CASASNYGYTF. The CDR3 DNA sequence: TGTGCCAGCGCGAGTAACTATGGCTACACCTTC.

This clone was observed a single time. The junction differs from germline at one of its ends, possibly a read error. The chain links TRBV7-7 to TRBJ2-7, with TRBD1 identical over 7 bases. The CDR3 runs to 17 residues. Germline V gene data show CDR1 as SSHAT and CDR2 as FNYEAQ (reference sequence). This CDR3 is CASSSPWTGATGYEQYF. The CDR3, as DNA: TGTGCTAGCAGCTCCCCGTGGACAGGAGCAACCGGCTACGAGCAGTACTTC.

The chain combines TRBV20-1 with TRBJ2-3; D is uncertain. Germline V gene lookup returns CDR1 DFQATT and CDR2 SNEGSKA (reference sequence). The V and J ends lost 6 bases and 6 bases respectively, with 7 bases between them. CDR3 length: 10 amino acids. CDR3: CSAATDTQYF. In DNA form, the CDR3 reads TGCAGTGCGGCGACTGATACGCAGTATTTT.

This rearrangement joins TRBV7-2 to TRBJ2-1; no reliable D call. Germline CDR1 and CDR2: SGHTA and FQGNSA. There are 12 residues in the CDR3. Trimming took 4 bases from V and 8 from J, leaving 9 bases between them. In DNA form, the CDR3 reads TGTGCCAGCAGCTACGACGGGTATGAGCAGTTCTTC. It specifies CASSYDGYEQFF.

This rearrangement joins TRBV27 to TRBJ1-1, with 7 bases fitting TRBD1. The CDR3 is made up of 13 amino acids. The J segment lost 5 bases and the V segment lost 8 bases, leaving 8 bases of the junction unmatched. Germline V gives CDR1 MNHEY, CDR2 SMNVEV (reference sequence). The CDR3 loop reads CASSGTVDTEAFF. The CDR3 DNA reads TGTGCCAGCTCGGGGACAGTTGATACTGAAGCTTTCTTT.

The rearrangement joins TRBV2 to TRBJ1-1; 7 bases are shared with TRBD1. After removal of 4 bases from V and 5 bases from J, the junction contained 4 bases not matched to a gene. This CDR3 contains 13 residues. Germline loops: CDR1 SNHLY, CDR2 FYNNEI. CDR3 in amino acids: CASSVRQGTEAFF. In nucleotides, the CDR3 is TGTGCCAGCAGTGTTAGACAGGGAACTGAAGCTTTCTTT.

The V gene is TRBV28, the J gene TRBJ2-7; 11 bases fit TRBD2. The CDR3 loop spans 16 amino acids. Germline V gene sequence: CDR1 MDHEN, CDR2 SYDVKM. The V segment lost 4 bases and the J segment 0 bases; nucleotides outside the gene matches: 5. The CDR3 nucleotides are TGTGCCAGCAGTTCACTAGCGGGGGACTCCTCCTACGAGCAGTACTTC. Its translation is CASSSLAGDSSYEQYF.

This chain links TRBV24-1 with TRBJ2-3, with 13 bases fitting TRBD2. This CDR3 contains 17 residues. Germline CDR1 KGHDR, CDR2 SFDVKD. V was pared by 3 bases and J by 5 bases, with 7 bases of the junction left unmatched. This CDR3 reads CATSDPPLAGGIDTQYF. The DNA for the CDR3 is TGTGCCACCAGTGATCCCCCACTAGCGGGGGGGATAGATACGCAGTATTTT.

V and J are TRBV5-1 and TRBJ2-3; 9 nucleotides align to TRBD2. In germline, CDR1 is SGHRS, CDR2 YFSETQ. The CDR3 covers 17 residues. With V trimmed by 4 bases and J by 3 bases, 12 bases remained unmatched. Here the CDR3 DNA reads TGCGCCAGCAGCCAGGACCTGACTAGCGGACTTACAGATACGCAGTATTTT. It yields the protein CASSQDLTSGLTDTQYF.

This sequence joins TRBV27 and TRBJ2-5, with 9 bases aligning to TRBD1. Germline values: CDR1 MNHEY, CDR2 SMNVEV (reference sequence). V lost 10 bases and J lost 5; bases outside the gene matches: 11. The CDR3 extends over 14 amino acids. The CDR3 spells CATRPWTGEETQYF. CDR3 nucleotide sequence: TGTGCCACCAGACCTTGGACAGGGGAGGAGACCCAGTACTTC.

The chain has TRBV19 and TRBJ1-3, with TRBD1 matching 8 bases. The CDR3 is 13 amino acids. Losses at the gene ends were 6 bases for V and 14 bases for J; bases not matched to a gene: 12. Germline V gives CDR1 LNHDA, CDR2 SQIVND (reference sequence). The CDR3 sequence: CASRLGQGPAVYF. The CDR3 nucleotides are TGTGCCAGTAGGTTAGGACAGGGCCCCGCCGTATATTTT. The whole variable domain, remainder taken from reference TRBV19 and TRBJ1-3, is DGGITQSPKYLFRKEGQNVTLSCEQNLNHDAMYWYRQDPGQGLRLIYYSQIVNDFQKGDIAEGYSVSREKKESFPLTVTSAQKNPTAFYLCASRLGQGPAVYFGEGSWLTVV.

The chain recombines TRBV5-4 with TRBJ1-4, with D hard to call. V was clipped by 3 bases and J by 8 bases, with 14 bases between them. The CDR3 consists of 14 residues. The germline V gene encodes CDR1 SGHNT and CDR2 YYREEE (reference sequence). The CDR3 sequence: CASSSERLGEKLFF. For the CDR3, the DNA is TGTGCCAGCAGCTCTGAAAGACTTGGCGAAAAACTGTTTTTT.

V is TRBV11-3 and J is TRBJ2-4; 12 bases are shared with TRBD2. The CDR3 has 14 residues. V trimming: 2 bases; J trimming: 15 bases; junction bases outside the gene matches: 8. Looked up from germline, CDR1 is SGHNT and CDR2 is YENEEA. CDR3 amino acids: CASSLSRLAGVRYF. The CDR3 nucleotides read TGTGCCAGCAGCTTATCGAGACTAGCGGGAGTTAGGTACTTC.

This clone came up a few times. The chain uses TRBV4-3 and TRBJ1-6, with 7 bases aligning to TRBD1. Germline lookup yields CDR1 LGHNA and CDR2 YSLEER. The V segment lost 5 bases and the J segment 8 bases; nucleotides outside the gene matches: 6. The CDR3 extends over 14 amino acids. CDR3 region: CASSYTGVHSPLHF. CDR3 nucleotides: TGCGCCAGCAGCTATACAGGGGTTCATTCACCCCTCCACTTT.

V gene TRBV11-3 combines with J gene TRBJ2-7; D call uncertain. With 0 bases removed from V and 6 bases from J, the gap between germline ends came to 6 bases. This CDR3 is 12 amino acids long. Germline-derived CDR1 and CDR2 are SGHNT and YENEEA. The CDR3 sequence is CASSLDYSEQYF. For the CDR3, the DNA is TGTGCCAGCAGCTTAGATTACTCCGAGCAGTACTTC.